This TCR beta chain derives from a study of monozygotic twins with inflammatory bowel disease. General study points: A single strong IBD-associated signal or clonotype was not supported by the findings. The authors could not tell different T cell subtypes apart.

TCRdb reanalyzed the 5' RACE reads, giving one entry per CDR3 protein sequence and no DNA. This table lists fewer than 550,000 distinct CDR3 sequences. Notes on this clonotype: The antigen is not known.

The CDR3 extends over 13 amino acids. CDR1 and CDR2 from the germline V gene are DFQATT and SNEGSKA (reference sequence). The sequencing sample was made of blood. The V and J genes are TRBV20-1 and TRBJ1-6; no DNA is available, so the TRBD1 call from TCRdb remains unchecked. The clonotype originates from a human donor with ulcerative colitis or Crohn's disease, or a healthy co-twin of an affected twin (not recorded which). The CDR3 loop reads CSASGTGISPLHF.